This TCR beta chain was sequenced during a study of T cells after yellow fever vaccination. Looking at the study overall: The authors prepared low-cell-number fractions using SMART-Seq v4 Ultra Low Input. Findings and caveats of the study: Though weaker, the secondary response peaked faster, on day 5 versus 15. Abundant clonotypes from the bulk population could contaminate FACS-sorted repertoires.

This clonotype was detected once. Its antigen is unknown. A process of 5'RACE template switching, which added a universal primer site and UMIs, was used to make TCR cDNA. TCRdb reprocessed the 5' RACE reads via MiXCR and lists one record per CDR3 protein. Found here are about 73,000 distinct CDR3 sequences, 7.5% to 9% of them singletons; the top ten hold 41%. The clonotype originates from a man under 40 who received the YFV17D yellow fever vaccine. The specimen was CD8+ T cells sorted from PBMCs, collected on the day of the yellow fever booster vaccination.

The CDR3 sequence: CAWSDSGAKVFF. The DNA of the CDR3 is TGTGCCTGGAGTGACAGTGGGGCAAAAGTTTTCTTT. V usage is TRBV30 and J usage is TRBJ1-1; possible D gene TRBD1, 5 bases. Germline V gene sequence: CDR1 GTSNPN, CDR2 SVGIG (reference sequence). Trimming stripped 1 base from V and 13 bases from J, with 16 bases between. The CDR3 length is 12 residues.